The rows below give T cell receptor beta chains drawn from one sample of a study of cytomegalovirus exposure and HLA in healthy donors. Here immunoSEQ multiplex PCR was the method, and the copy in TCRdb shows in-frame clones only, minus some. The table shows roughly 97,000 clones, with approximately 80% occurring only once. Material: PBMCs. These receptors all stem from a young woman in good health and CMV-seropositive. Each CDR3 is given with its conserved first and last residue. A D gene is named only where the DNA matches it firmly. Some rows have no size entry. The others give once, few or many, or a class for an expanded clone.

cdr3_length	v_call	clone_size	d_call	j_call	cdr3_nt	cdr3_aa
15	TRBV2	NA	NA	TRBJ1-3	TGTGCCAGCAGTGATTCTACCGGGGGTGGAAACACCATATATTTT	CASSDSTGGGNTIYF
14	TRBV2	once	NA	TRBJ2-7	TGTGCCAGCAGACTGACAGGAGTCTCCTACGAGCAGTACTTC	CASRLTGVSYEQYF
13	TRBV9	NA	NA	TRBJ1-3	TGTGCCAGCAGCGTAGATCTAGGAAACACCATATATTTT	CASSVDLGNTIYF
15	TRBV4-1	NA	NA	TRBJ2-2	TGCGCCAGCAGCCAAGAGGGACTCCTCACCGGGGAGCTGTTTTTT	CASSQEGLLTGELFF
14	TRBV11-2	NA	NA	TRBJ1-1	TGTGCCAGCAGCTCTCGAGGGGGTAACACTGAAGCTTTCTTT	CASSSRGGNTEAFF
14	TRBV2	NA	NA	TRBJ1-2	TGTGCCAGCAGCGACGCCCGGGAAAGCGATGGCTACACCTTC	CASSDARESDGYTF
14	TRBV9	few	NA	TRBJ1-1	TGTGCCAGCAGCGAGCAGGGTTCGTCCACTGAAGCTTTCTTT	CASSEQGSSTEAFF
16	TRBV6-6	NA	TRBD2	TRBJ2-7	TGTGCCAGCAACCCCGGGACTAGCGGGAGTGCCCACGAGCAGTACTTC	CASNPGTSGSAHEQYF
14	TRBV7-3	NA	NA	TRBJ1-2	TGTGCCAGCAGCTTAGAACGGTCTGGCTATGGCTACACCTTC	CASSLERSGYGYTF
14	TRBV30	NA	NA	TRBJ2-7	TGTGCCTGGAGTGTACGGGGATCCTCCTACGAGCAGTACTTC	CAWSVRGSSYEQYF
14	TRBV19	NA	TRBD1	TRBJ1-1	TGTGCCAGTAGCCTCGGACAGGGTAGCACTGAAGCTTTCTTT	CASSLGQGSTEAFF
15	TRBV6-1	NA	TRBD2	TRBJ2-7	TGTGCCAGCAGTGAAACTAGCGGGGCAACCTACGAGCAGTACTTC	CASSETSGATYEQYF
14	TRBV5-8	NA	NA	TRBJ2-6	TGTGCCAGCCCGGTGGGGCAGGGTGGCAACGTCCTGACTTTC	CASPVGQGGNVLTF
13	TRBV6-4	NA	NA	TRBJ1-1	TGTGCCAGCAGTGACTCGTCGAGGTCTGAAGCTTTCTTT	CASSDSSRSEAFF
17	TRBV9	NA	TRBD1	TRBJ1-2	TGTGCCAGCAGCGCGGACAGGGGGCCCTTAGCTAACTATGGCTACACCTTC	CASSADRGPLANYGYTF
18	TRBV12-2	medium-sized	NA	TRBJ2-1	TGTGCAAGTCGCTTATTACTAGCGGGTGCCCCCTCCTACAATGAGCAGTTCTTC	CASRLLLAGAPSYNEQFF
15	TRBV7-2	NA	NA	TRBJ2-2	TGTGCCAGCAGCTTAGGGCTAGCGCAGACCGGGGAGCTGTTTTTT	CASSLGLAQTGELFF
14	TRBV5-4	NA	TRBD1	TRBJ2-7	TGTGCCAGCAGCGCCGGGACAGGGAACTACGAGCAGTACTTC	CASSAGTGNYEQYF
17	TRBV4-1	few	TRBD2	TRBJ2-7	TGCGCCAGCAGCCAAGACGCGACTAGCGGGAGAATCTACGAGCAGTACTTC	CASSQDATSGRIYEQYF
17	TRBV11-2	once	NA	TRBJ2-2	TGTGCCAGCAGCTTAGGTCCTGGGACACGGAACACCGGGGAGCTGTTTTTT	CASSLGPGTRNTGELFF
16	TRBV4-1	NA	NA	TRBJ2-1	TGCGCCAGCAGCCAAGAAAAGCGAACCTACTACAATGAGCAGTTCTTC	CASSQEKRTYYNEQFF
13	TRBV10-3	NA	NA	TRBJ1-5	TGTGCCATCAGCCCGGGTGGGGGCCAGCCCCAGCATTTT	CAISPGGGQPQHF
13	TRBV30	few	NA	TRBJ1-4	TGTGCCTGGAGTGTCGGCGGGGTTGAAAAACTGTTTTTT	CAWSVGGVEKLFF
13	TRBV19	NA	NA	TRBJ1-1	TGTGCCAGTAGACCGGACACTCGAACTGAAGCTTTCTTT	CASRPDTRTEAFF
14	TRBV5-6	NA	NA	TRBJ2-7	TGTGCCAGCAGCGCCACCCGCGGCCCCTACGAGCAGTACTTC	CASSATRGPYEQYF
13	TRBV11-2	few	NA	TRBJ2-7	TGTGCCAGCAGCTTACGGTTACAGTCTAAACAGTACTTC	CASSLRLQSKQYF
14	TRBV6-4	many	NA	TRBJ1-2	TGTGCCAGCAGTGAAGACAGTGATTACAATGGCTACACCTTC	CASSEDSDYNGYTF
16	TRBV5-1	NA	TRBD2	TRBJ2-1	TGCGCCAGCAGACCTCCAGCGGGGAGAGGAAAGAATGAGCAGTTCTTC	CASRPPAGRGKNEQFF
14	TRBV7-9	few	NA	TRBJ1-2	TGTGCCAGCAGCTTAGCACAGGGCGACTATGGCTACACCTTC	CASSLAQGDYGYTF
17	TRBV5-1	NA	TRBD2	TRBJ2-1	TGCGCCAGCAGCCCCCTTGGGGCGGGAGGCTCCTACAATGAGCAGTTCTTC	CASSPLGAGGSYNEQFF
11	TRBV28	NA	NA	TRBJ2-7	TGTGCCAGCAGGACAGATTACGAGCAGTACTTC	CASRTDYEQYF
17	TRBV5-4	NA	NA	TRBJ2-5	TGTGCCAGCAGCTTGCGGGGGGGCAGGGGGTATCAAGAGACCCAGTACTTC	CASSLRGGRGYQETQYF
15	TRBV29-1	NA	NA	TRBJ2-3	TGCAGCGTTCTGGGTCAGGGGACGGGCACAGATACGCAGTATTTT	CSVLGQGTGTDTQYF
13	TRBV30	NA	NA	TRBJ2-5	TGTGCCTGGAGTGATGGAGTCCAAGAGACCCAGTACTTC	CAWSDGVQETQYF
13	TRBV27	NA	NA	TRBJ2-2	TGTGCCAGCAGTCGCGGGTTCACCGGGGAGCTGTTTTTT	CASSRGFTGELFF
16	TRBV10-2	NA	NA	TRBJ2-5	TGCGCCAGCAGTGACTCGGATCTGGACATCAGGGAGACCCAGTACTTC	CASSDSDLDIRETQYF
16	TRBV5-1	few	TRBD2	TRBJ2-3	TGCGCCAGCAGCTTGACTAGCGGGGGCTACACAGATACGCAGTATTTT	CASSLTSGGYTDTQYF
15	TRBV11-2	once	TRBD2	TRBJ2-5	TGTGCCAGCAGCTTAGAGGCTAGCGGGTGGGAGACCCAGTACTTC	CASSLEASGWETQYF
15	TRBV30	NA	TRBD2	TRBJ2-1	TGTGCCTGGGAAAAGAGTCCTAGCGGGAACTATGAGCAGTTCTTC	CAWEKSPSGNYEQFF
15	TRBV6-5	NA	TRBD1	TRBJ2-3	TGTGCCACCTCCCCCCGGGACAGGACCACAGATACGCAGTATTTT	CATSPRDRTTDTQYF
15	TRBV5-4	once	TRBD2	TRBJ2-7	TGTGCCAGCAGCGAGACTAGCGGGAGTCTATACGAGCAGTACTTC	CASSETSGSLYEQYF
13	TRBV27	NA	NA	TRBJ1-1	TGTGCCAGCAGTTTGCTCCGGGGAGGTGAAGCTTTCTTT	CASSLLRGGEAFF
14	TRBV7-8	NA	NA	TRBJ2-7	TGTGCCAGCAGCGTCGCCTTAGGGGTCCACGAGCAGTACTTC	CASSVALGVHEQYF
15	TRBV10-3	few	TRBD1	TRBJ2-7	TGTGCCATCAGTGGGATGGGACAGGGATCCTACGAGCAGTACTTC	CAISGMGQGSYEQYF
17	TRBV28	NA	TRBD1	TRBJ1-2	TGTGCCAGCAGTTTTTGGGGTGAAGGACAGGGTGACTATGGCTACACCTTC	CASSFWGEGQGDYGYTF
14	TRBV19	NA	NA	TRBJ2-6	TGTGCCAGTTCTCTGGGGCCTGGGGCCAACGTCCTGACTTTC	CASSLGPGANVLTF
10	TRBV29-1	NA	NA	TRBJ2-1	TGCAGCGGAGCCCATTTTGAGCAGTTCTTC	CSGAHFEQFF
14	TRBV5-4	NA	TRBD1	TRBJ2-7	TGTGCCAGCAGAGGGGACAGGGGAGTAGGCGAGCAGTACTTC	CASRGDRGVGEQYF
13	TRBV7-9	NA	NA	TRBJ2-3	TGTGCCAGCAGCTTAGGGCACACAGATACGCAGTATTTT	CASSLGHTDTQYF
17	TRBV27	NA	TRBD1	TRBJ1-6	TGTGCCAGCAGTTTGACAGGGACAGGGGGCTTAAATTCACCCCTCCACTTT	CASSLTGTGGLNSPLHF
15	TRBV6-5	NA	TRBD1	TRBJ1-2	TGTGCCAGCAGTTACTCGGAGACAGGGGTTAGTGGCTACACCTTC	CASSYSETGVSGYTF
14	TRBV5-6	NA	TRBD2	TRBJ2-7	TGTGCCAGCAGCGCCGGGACTAGCACCTACGAGCAGTACTTC	CASSAGTSTYEQYF
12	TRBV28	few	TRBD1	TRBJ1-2	TGTGCCAGCAGTAGGGACAGGGGTGGCTACACCTTC	CASSRDRGGYTF
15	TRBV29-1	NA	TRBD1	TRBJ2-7	TGCAGCGTCCAGGGGGCCAACCAAAGTCCATACGAGCAGTACTTC	CSVQGANQSPYEQYF
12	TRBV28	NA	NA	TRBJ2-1	TGTGCCAGCAGTGTTCTAGCCCATGAGCAGTTCTTC	CASSVLAHEQFF
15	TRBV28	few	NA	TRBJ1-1	TGTGCCAGCAGTATACGCCCCCAGGGTTACACTGAAGCTTTCTTT	CASSIRPQGYTEAFF
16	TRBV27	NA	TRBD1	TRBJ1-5	TGTGCCAGCAGTCGACAGGGGAACGGCCGAAATCAGCCCCAGCATTTT	CASSRQGNGRNQPQHF
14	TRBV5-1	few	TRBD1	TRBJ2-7	TGCGCCAGCAGCCCGGGGGACAGGGGCCACGAGCAGTACTTC	CASSPGDRGHEQYF